This T cell receptor beta chain was sequenced in a study of cytomegalovirus exposure and HLA in healthy donors. Study information: T cells numbering some 170 million yielded fewer than 140 million unique TCR beta sequences in an earlier analysis. Whole-study results and caveats: In an earlier analysis, about 87% or about 30%: the productive usage of most TCR beta V segments. It was assumed in the presence/absence analyses that sequencing depth was roughly uniform across donors. Other equally common chains were less clonally expanded than HLA-associated TCR beta chains, a later analysis showed.

For this clone: The antigen is not known.

The CDR3 covers 15 residues. V shed 1 base and J 4 bases; nucleotides not matched to a gene: 4. CDR1 and CDR2 from the germline V gene are LNHDA and SQIVND (reference sequence). Primers for the PCR totalled 60 Vbeta and 13 Jbeta. The repertoire was sequenced with immunoSEQ multiplex PCR; TCRdb's copy has only in-frame clones and lacks some. The table lists 55,000 to 75,000 clones. The V and J genes are TRBV19 and TRBJ2-1; TRBD2 matches 7 bases. This clonotype originated in a woman in her 30s in good health and CMV-seronegative. Sequenced: PBMCs. The CDR3 nucleotides are TGTGCCAGTAGTATAGGGCTAGCGGTGTACAATGAGCAGTTCTTC. Its translation: CASSIGLAVYNEQFF.